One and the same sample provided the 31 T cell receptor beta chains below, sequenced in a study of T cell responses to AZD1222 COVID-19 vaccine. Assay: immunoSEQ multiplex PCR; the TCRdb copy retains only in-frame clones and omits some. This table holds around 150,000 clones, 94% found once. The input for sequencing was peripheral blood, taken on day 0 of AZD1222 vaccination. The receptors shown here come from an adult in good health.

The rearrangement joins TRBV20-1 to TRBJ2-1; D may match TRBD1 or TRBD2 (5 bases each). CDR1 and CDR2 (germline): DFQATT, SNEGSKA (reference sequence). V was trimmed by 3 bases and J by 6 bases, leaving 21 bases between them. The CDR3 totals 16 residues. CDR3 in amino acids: CSASTPEGWGINEQFF. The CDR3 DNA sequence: TGCAGTGCTAGTACCCCAGAGGGGTGGGGGATCAATGAGCAGTTCTTC.

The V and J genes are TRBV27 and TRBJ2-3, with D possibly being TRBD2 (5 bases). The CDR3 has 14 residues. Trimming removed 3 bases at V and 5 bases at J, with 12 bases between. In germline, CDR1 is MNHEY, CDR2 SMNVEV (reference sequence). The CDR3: CASSFRLAQDTQYF. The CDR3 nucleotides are TGTGCCAGCAGTTTTCGGCTAGCCCAAGATACGCAGTATTTT.

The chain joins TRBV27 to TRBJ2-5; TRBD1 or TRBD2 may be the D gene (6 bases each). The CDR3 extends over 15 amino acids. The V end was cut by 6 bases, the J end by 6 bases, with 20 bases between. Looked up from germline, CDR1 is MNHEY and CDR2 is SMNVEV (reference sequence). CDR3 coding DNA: TGTGCCAGCAGCTCCCCCGAACCGGGGGCAAAGACCCAGTACTTC. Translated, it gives CASSSPEPGAKTQYF.

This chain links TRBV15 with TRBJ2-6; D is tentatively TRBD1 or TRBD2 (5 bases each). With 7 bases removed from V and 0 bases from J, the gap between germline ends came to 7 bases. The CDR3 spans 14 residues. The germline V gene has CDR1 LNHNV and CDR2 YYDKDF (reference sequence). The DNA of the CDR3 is TGTGCCACCACAGGGAGCTCTGGGGCCAACGTCCTGACTTTC. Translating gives CATTGSSGANVLTF. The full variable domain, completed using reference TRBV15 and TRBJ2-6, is DAMVIQNPRYQVTQFGKPVTLSCSQTLNHNVMYWYQQKSSQAPKLLFHYYDKDFNNEADTPDNFQSRRPNTSFCFLDIRSPGLGDTAMYLCATTGSSGANVLTFGAGSRLTVL.

The CDR3: CASSADRSGANVLTF. In DNA, the CDR3 is TGTGCCAGCTCAGCTGACAGATCTGGGGCCAACGTCCTGACTTTC. The chain is built from TRBV18 and TRBJ2-6, with D possibly being TRBD1 (5 bases). V lost 5 bases and J 1 base, leaving 9 bases between the germline ends. CDR1 is KGHSH, CDR2 LQKENI, per germline. There are 15 residues in the CDR3.

The CDR3 coding sequence is TGTGCCAGCAGCCTCTTTCAGAGATCAGATACGCAGTATTTT. Its protein product is CASSLFQRSDTQYF. The V call is TRBV9, the J call TRBJ2-3, with D hard to call. CDR3 length: 14 amino acids. V was cut by 4 bases and J by 4 bases, with 13 bases left in between. CDR1 and CDR2 (germline): SGDLS, YYNGEE.

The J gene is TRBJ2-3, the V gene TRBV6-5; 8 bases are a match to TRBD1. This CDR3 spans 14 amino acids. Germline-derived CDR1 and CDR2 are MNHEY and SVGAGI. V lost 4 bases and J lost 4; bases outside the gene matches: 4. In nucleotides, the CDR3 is TGTGCCAGCAGTTTGCAGGGGGCCGCAGATACGCAGTATTTT. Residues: CASSLQGAADTQYF.

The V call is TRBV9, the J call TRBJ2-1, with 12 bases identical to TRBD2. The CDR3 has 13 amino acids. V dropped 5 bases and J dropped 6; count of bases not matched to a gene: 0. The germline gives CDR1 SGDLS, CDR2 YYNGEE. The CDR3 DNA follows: TGTGCCAGCAGGACTAGCGGGAGCAATGAGCAGTTCTTC. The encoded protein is CASRTSGSNEQFF. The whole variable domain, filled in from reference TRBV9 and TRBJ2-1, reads DSGVTQTPKHLITATGQRVTLRCSPRSGDLSVYWYQQSLDQGLQFLIQYYNGEERAKGNILERFSAQQFPDLHSELNLSSLELGDSALYFCASRTSGSNEQFFGPGTRLTVL.

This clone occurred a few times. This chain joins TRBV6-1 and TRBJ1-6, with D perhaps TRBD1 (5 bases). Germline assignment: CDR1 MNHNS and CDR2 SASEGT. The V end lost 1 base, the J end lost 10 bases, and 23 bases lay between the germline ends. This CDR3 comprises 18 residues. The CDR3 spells CASSEGGTRTNGGSPLHF. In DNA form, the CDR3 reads TGTGCCAGCAGTGAAGGCGGGACTAGGACAAATGGGGGATCACCCCTCCACTTT.

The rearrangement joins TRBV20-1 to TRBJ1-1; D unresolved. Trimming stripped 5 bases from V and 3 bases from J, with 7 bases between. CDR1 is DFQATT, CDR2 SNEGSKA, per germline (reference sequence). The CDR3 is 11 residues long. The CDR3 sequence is CSAYLDTEAFF. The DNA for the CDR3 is TGCAGTGCTTATTTAGACACTGAAGCTTTCTTT.

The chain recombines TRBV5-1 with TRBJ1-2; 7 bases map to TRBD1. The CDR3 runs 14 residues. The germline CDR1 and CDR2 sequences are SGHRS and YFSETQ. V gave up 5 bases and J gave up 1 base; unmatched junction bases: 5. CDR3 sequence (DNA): TGCGCCAGCAGTCAAGGGACAGTTAACTATGGCTACACCTTC. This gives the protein CASSQGTVNYGYTF. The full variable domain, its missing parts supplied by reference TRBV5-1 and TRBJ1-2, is KAGVTQTPRYLIKTRGQQVTLSCSPISGHRSVSWYQQTPGQGLQFLFEYFSETQRNKGNFPGRFSGRQFSNSRSEMNVSTLELGDSALYLCASSQGTVNYGYTFGSGTRLTVV.

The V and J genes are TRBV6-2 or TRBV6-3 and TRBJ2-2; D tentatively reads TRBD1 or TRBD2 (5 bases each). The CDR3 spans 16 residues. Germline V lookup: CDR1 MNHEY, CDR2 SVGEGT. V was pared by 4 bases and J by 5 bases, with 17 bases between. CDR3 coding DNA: TGTGCCAGCAGTTCAGACGGGACCTTCGGGACCGGGGAGCTGTTTTTT. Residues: CASSSDGTFGTGELFF.

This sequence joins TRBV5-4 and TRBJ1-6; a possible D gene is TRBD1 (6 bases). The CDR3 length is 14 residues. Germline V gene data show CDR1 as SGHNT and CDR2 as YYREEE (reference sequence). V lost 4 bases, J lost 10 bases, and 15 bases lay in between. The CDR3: CASSAGTIRSPLHF. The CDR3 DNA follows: TGTGCCAGCAGCGCCGGGACAATAAGGTCACCCCTCCACTTT.

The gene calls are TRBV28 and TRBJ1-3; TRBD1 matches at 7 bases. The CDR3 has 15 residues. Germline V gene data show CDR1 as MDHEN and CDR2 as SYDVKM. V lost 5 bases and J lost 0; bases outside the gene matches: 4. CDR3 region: CASSGTALSGNTIYF. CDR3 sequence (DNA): TGTGCCAGCAGTGGGACAGCCCTCTCTGGAAACACCATATATTTT.

DNA for the CDR3: TGTGCCAGCAGTGACTCGAAGGTTAGTAGCTCCTACGAGCAGTACGTC. Its translation is CASSDSKVSSSYEQYV. V is TRBV6-4 and J is TRBJ2-7; D is unresolved. Per germline, CDR1 MRHNA and CDR2 SNTAGT. V lost 0 bases to trimming and J lost 0 bases, with 12 bases between them. This CDR3 has 16 amino acids.

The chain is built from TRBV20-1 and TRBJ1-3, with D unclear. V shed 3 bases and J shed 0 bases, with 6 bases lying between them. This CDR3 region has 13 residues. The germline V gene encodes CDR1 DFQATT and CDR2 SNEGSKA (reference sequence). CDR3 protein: CSASSNSGNTIYF. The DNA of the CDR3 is TGCAGTGCTAGTTCGAACTCTGGAAACACCATATATTTT.

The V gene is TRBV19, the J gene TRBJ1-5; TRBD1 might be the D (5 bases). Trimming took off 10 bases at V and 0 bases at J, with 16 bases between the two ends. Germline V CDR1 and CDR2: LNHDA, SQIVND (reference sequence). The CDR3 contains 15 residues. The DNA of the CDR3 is TGTGCCACCTCCGGGGCCCCGTATAGCAATCAGCCCCAGCATTTT. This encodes CATSGAPYSNQPQHF.

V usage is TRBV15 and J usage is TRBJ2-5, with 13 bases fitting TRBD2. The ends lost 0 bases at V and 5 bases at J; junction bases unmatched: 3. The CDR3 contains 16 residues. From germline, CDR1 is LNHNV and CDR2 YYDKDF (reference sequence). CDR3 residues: CATSRDPGLAGETQYF. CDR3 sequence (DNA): TGTGCCACCAGCAGAGATCCGGGACTAGCGGGGGAGACCCAGTACTTC.

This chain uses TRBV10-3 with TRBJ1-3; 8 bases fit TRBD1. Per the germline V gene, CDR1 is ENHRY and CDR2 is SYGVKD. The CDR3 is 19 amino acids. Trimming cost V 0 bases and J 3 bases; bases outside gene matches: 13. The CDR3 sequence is CAISESAGGQGEGGNTIYF. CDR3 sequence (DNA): TGTGCCATCAGTGAGTCGGCTGGAGGACAGGGAGAAGGTGGAAACACCATATATTTT.

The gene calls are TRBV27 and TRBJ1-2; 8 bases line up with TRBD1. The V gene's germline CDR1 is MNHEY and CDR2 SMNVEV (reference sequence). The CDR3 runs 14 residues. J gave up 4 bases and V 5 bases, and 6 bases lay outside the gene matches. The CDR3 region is CASSPTGASYGYTF. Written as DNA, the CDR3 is TGTGCCAGCAGTCCGACAGGGGCAAGCTATGGCTACACCTTC.

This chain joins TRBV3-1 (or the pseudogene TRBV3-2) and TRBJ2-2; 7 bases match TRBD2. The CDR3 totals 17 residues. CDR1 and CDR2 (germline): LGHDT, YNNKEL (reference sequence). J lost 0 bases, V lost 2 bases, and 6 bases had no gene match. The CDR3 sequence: CASSQMRETPNTGELFF. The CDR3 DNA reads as TGTGCCAGCAGCCAAATGCGGGAGACGCCGAACACCGGGGAGCTGTTTTTT.

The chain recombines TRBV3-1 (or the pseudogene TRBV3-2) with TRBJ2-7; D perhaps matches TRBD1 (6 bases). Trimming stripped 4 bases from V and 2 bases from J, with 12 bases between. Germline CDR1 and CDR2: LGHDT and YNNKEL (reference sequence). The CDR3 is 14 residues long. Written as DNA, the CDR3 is TGTGCCAGCAGCCTTTCAGGGGTTCCCTACGAGCAGTACGTC. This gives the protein CASSLSGVPYEQYV.

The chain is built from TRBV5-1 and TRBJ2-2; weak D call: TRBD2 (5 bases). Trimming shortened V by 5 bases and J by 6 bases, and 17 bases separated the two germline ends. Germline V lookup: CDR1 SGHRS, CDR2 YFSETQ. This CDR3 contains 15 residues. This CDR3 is CASRPPGAGPGELFF. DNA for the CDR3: TGCGCCAGCAGGCCCCCCGGCGCGGGCCCCGGGGAGCTGTTTTTT. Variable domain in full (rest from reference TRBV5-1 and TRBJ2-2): KAGVTQTPRYLIKTRGQQVTLSCSPISGHRSVSWYQQTPGQGLQFLFEYFSETQRNKGNFPGRFSGRQFSNSRSEMNVSTLELGDSALYLCASRPPGAGPGELFFGEGSRLTVL.

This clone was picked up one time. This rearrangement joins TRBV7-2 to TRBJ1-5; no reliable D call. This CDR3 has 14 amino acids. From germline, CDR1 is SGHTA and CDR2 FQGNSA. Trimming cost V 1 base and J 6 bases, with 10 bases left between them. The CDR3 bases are TGTGCCAGCAGCTTAGGGATCGCGGGTCAGCCCCAGCATTTT. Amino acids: CASSLGIAGQPQHF.

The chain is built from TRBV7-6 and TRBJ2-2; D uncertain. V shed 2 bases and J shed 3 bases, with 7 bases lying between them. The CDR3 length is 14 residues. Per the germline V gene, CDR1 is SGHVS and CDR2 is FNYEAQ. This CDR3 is CASSLLPDTGELFF. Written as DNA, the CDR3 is TGTGCCAGCAGCTTATTACCTGACACCGGGGAGCTGTTTTTT.

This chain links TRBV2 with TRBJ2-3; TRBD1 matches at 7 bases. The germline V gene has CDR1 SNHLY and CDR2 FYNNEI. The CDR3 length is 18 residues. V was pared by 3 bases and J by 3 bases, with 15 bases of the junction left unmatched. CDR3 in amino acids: CASSELVSEGARTDTQYF. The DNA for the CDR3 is TGTGCCAGCAGTGAGTTGGTCAGCGAGGGGGCAAGGACAGATACGCAGTATTTT.

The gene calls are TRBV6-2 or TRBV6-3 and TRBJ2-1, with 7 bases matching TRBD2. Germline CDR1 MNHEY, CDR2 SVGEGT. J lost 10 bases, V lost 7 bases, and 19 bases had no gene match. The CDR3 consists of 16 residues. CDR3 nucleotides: TGTGCCAGCACCCCCATCCTAGCGGTCCCTGGTTTAGAGCAGTTCTTC. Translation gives CASTPILAVPGLEQFF.

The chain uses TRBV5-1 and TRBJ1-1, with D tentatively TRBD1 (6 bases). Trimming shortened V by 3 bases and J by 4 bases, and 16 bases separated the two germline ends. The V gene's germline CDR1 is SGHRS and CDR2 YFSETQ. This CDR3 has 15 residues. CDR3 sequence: CASSSLRGGGTEAFF. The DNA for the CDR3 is TGCGCCAGCAGCTCACTAAGGGGGGGAGGCACTGAAGCTTTCTTT.

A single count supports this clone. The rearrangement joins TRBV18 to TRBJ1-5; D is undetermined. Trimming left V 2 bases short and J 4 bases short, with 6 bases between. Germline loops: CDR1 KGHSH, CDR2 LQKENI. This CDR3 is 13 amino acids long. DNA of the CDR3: TGTGCCAGCTCACCATTAGAAAATCAGCCCCAGCATTTT. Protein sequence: CASSPLENQPQHF. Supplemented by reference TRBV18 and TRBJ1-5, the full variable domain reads NAGVMQNPRHLVRRRGQEARLRCSPMKGHSHVYWYRQLPEEGLKFMVYLQKENIIDESGMPKERFSAEFPKEGPSILRIQQVVRGDSAAYFCASSPLENQPQHFGDGTRLSIL.

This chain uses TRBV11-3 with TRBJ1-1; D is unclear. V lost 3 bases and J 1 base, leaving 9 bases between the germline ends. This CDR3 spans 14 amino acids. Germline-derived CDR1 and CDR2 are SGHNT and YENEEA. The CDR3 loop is CASSLDSGNTEAFF. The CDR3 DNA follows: TGTGCCAGCAGCTTGGACTCAGGGAACACTGAAGCTTTCTTT. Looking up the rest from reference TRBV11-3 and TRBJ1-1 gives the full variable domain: EAGVVQSPRYKIIEKKQPVAFWCNPISGHNTLYWYLQNLGQGPELLIRYENEEAVDDSQLPKDRFSAERLKGVDSTLKIQPAELGDSAVYLCASSLDSGNTEAFFGQGTRLTVV.

The CDR3 loop is CASSLGAGTSYEQYV. For the CDR3, the DNA is TGTGCCAGCAGCTTAGGGGCCGGGACTTCCTACGAGCAGTACGTC. The chain carries TRBV7-6 and TRBJ2-7, with TRBD2 as a possible D gene (6 bases). The CDR3 spans 15 residues. The germline gives CDR1 SGHVS, CDR2 FNYEAQ. V was pared by 1 base and J by 1 base, with 11 bases between.